These T cell receptor beta chains were read from a single sample in a study of human T cells and chemical hapten exposure. TCRdb re-derived calls from the RACE reads in MiXCR, one entry per CDR3 protein. The table lists under 100,000 distinct CDR3 sequences, about 10% of them singletons, with about 5% in the top ten. Specimen: whole blood, collected in connection with sensitization to the hapten diphenylcyclopropenone (DPC). The origin of the receptors is a woman aged 45-65 years with alopecia areata. Some clones in this sample may be carry-over from other donors' samples. Both conserved end residues are part of each CDR3. A D gene is named only where the DNA matches it firmly. Part of the rows lack a size; the others show once, few, many or a class for expanded clones.

D	V	J	size	DNA	CDR3
TRBD1	TRBV13	TRBJ2-7	few	TGTGCCAGCAGCTTACGACAGGGAGTCTACGAGCAGTACTTC	CASSLRQGVYEQYF
NA	TRBV5-4	TRBJ2-5	many	TGTGCCAGCAGCCCTGTTCCTTCTGAGACCCAGTACTTC	CASSPVPSETQYF
TRBD2	TRBV7-6	TRBJ2-4	many	TGTGCCAGCAGCTTAGAGGCCGGGAGGGCCATATCACTAGCCAAAAACATTCAGTACTTC	CASSLEAGRAISLAKNIQYF
TRBD2	TRBV12-3/TRBV12-4	TRBJ2-1	many	TGTGCCAGCAGTTCGAGGACTAGGGATGAGCAGTTCTTC	CASSSRTRDEQFF
NA	TRBV20-1	TRBJ1-2	few	TGCAGTGCTAGAACAGGGACTATCAAGGGCTACACCTTC	CSARTGTIKGYTF
TRBD1	TRBV20-1	TRBJ1-1	many	TGCAGTGCTAGAGACGACAGGGGATTCACTGAAGCTTTCTTT	CSARDDRGFTEAFF
TRBD2	TRBV4-3	TRBJ2-3	many	TGCGCCAGCAGCCAAGATCTAGCGGGAGCAGCAGATACGCAGTATTTT	CASSQDLAGAADTQYF
TRBD2	TRBV28	TRBJ2-5	NA	TGTGCCAGCAGACTAGCGGGAGGGCCGGAGACCCAGTACTTC	CASRLAGGPETQYF
TRBD1	TRBV4-2	TRBJ1-1	NA	TGTGCCAGCAGCCAAGAGACAGGGGGTCGCACTGAAGCTTTCTTT	CASSQETGGRTEAFF
TRBD1	TRBV4-1	TRBJ1-4	few	TGCGCCAGCAGCCTATGGCGTTGGGACAGCACCAATGAAAAACTGTTTTTT	CASSLWRWDSTNEKLFF
NA	TRBV6-6	TRBJ2-7	many	TGTGCCACCGAGGACAGATACGGCGAGCAGTACTTC	CATEDRYGEQYF
TRBD1	TRBV15	TRBJ2-7	many	TGTGCCACCAGCTCCGGGACAGAGACTTTCTACGAGCAGTACTTC	CATSSGTETFYEQYF
TRBD2	TRBV20-1	TRBJ2-1	NA	TGCAGTGCTATAATAGCGGGACTCTACAATGAGCAGTTCTTC	CSAIIAGLYNEQFF
TRBD1	TRBV6-2/TRBV6-3	TRBJ2-5	many	TGTGCCAGCAGAACACAGGGGTGGCTTCAAGAGACCCAGTACTTC	CASRTQGWLQETQYF
NA	TRBV18	TRBJ2-1	many	TGTGCCAGCTCACCAAAGGACCACCCCAATGAGCAGTTCTTC	CASSPKDHPNEQFF
NA	TRBV20-1	TRBJ1-2	NA	TGCAGTGCTAGAGTTGAAGGGACTTCTGGCTACACCTTC	CSARVEGTSGYTF
NA	TRBV24-1	TRBJ2-3	NA	TGTGCCACCAGCCGACCGGGTAGCACAGATACGCAGTATTTT	CATSRPGSTDTQYF
TRBD2	TRBV12-3/TRBV12-4	TRBJ2-1	NA	TGTGCCAGCAGTTTAATCCAGCGGGGTTACAATGAGCAGTTCTTC	CASSLIQRGYNEQFF
NA	TRBV7-2	TRBJ1-1	many	TGTGCCAGCAGAATAAATCAAGGGACTGAAGCTTTCTTT	CASRINQGTEAFF
NA	TRBV9	TRBJ2-5	NA	TGTGCCAGCAGCCCACCATCCGTAGGGACCCAGTACTTC	CASSPPSVGTQYF
NA	TRBV7-8	TRBJ2-7	few	TGTGCCAGCAGCTTTGACTCCGGGACGGTGGGATACGAGCAGTACTTC	CASSFDSGTVGYEQYF
NA	TRBV18	TRBJ2-7	NA	TGTGCCAGCTCACCTTTGGCTGCGGAAGGCGAGCAGTACTTC	CASSPLAAEGEQYF
NA	TRBV21-1	TRBJ2-7	many	TGTGCCAGCAGCAGAAGCCTAGGGACAGCGACCTACGAGCAGTACTTC	CASSRSLGTATYEQYF